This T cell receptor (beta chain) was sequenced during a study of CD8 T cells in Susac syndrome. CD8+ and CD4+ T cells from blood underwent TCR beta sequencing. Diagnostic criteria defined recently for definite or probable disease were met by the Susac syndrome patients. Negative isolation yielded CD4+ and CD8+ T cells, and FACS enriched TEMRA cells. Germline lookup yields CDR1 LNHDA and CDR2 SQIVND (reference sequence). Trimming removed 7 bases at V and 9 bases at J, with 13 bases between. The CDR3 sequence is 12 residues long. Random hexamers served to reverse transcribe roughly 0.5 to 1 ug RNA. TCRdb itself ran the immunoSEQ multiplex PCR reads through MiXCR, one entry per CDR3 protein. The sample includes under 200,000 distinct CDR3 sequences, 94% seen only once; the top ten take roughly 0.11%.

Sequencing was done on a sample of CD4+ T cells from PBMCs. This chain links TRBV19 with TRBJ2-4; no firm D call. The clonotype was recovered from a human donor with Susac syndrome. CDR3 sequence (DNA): TGTGCCAGTATAGGTGGTACGGGCATTCAGTACTTC. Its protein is CASIGGTGIQYF. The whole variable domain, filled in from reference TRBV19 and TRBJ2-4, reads DGGITQSPKYLFRKEGQNVTLSCEQNLNHDAMYWYRQDPGQGLRLIYYSQIVNDFQKGDIAEGYSVSREKKESFPLTVTSAQKNPTAFYLCASIGGTGIQYFGAGTRLSVL.